The 24 T cell receptor beta chains presented below share a single source sample, sequenced in a study of response to subunit inactivated influenza vaccine. TCRdb re-called the RT-PCR reads through MiXCR, storing one row per CDR3 protein. The sample lists about 190,000 distinct CDR3 sequences; around 15% were seen once. Sample: CD8+ T cells sorted from PBMCs, taken less than 6 days after vaccination. The source of these receptors is a middle-aged man who received an inactivated influenza vaccine.

This clonotype turned up a few times. This chain links TRBV6-1 with TRBJ2-1, with D perhaps matching TRBD2 (6 bases). V lost 7 bases and J lost 0, with 10 bases in between. The CDR3 totals 14 residues. Germline V gene lookup returns CDR1 MNHNS and CDR2 SASEGT. CDR3 region: CASKVGGSYNEQFF. The CDR3 coding sequence is TGTGCCAGCAAAGTGGGGGGCTCCTACAATGAGCAGTTCTTC.

This clonotype was counted at least ten times. V gene TRBV7-3 combines with J gene TRBJ2-1; D unresolved. The V gene's germline CDR1 is SGHTA and CDR2 FQGTGA. This CDR3 has 14 amino acids. V lost 1 base, J lost 0 bases, and 4 bases lay in between. CDR3 in DNA: TGTGCCAGCAGCTTAAGGTACTCCTACAATGAGCAGTTCTTC. Protein: CASSLRYSYNEQFF.

CDR3 residues: CAISGDRENTGELFF. DNA of the CDR3: TGTGCCATCAGCGGGGACAGGGAGAACACCGGGGAGCTGTTTTTT. The chain is built from TRBV10-3 and TRBJ2-2; TRBD1 matches 9 bases. Germline lookup yields CDR1 ENHRY and CDR2 SYGVKD. V lost 6 bases, J lost 1 base, and 3 bases stayed unmatched. CDR3 size: 15 residues.

The sample holds a few counts of this clonotype. The J gene is TRBJ2-1, the V gene TRBV12-3 or TRBV12-4; perhaps TRBD2 as D (6 bases). V was trimmed by 4 bases and J by 15 bases, leaving 19 bases between them. The CDR3 runs to 13 residues. CDR3 loop: CASSSPGTPQPFF. The CDR3 DNA follows: TGTGCCAGCAGTTCCCCCGGGACTCCACAACCGTTCTTC.

The V gene is TRBV20-1, the J gene TRBJ2-7; D unresolved. Germline CDR1 and CDR2: DFQATT and SNEGSKA (reference sequence). This CDR3 has 11 amino acids. V lost 2 bases and J 6 bases, leaving 8 bases between the germline ends. CDR3 protein: CSARKGSEQYF. CDR3 in DNA: TGCAGTGCTAGAAAAGGGTCCGAGCAGTACTTC.

This clonotype was seen many times. The chain recombines TRBV28 with TRBJ2-3; D ambiguous. Germline CDR1 and CDR2: MDHEN and SYDVKM. The CDR3 loop spans 17 amino acids. Trimming pared 2 bases from V and 2 bases from J, leaving 17 bases between. CDR3 in amino acids: CASSLTGRAASTDTQYF. CDR3 coding DNA: TGTGCCAGCAGTTTAACCGGTAGGGCAGCCTCCACAGATACGCAGTATTTT.

The genes are TRBV11-2 and TRBJ2-3; possible D gene TRBD2, 6 bases. Trimming pared 0 bases from V and 1 base from J, leaving 11 bases between. This CDR3 is 16 amino acids long. Germline V CDR1 and CDR2: SGHAT, FQNNGV. CDR3 coding DNA: TGTGCCAGCAGCTTAGATGTGGGAGGCGGCACAGATACGCAGTATTTT. It is translated as CASSLDVGGGTDTQYF.

The chain carries TRBV11-2 and TRBJ1-1; 9 bases match TRBD1. J lost 1 base, V lost 6 bases, and 3 bases had no gene match. Germline lookup yields CDR1 SGHAT and CDR2 FQNNGV. The CDR3 runs to 14 residues. CDR3 sequence (DNA): TGTGCCAGCAGGACGGGACAGGGGAACACTGAAGCTTTCTTT. Translating gives CASRTGQGNTEAFF.

This clonotype occurred a few times. The chain is built from TRBV3-1 and TRBJ2-1, with TRBD1 identical over 7 bases. The CDR3 spans 15 residues. Germline V gene lookup returns CDR1 LGHDT and CDR2 YNNKEL (reference sequence). The J segment lost 0 bases and the V segment lost 4 bases, leaving 3 bases of the junction unmatched. The CDR3 reads CASSRNRGSYNEQFF. The CDR3 DNA reads TGTGCCAGCAGCCGGAACAGGGGCTCCTACAATGAGCAGTTCTTC.

The genes are TRBV6-1 and TRBJ2-7, with D possibly being TRBD1 or TRBD2 (7 bases each). Between the trimmed V and J ends, which lost 7 bases and 1 base, there was a span of 23 bases. The CDR3 runs 17 residues. Germline CDR1 and CDR2: MNHNS and SASEGT. The CDR3 DNA follows: TGTGCCAGCAACCCGGGGGGAAGGGGGCCGCGGTCCTACGAGCAGTACTTC. It codes for CASNPGGRGPRSYEQYF.

The gene calls are TRBV4-2 and TRBJ2-1; D not resolved. The CDR3 loop spans 15 amino acids. Germline CDR1 is LGHNA and CDR2 is YNFKEQ. Between the trimmed V and J ends, which lost 1 base and 0 bases, there was a span of 7 bases. The CDR3 nucleotides read TGTGCCAGCAGCCAAGTATTGAGCTCCTACAATGAGCAGTTCTTC. Translation: CASSQVLSSYNEQFF.

The rearrangement links TRBV6-2 or TRBV6-3 to TRBJ2-5, with 8 bases matching TRBD2. Losses at the gene ends were 0 bases for V and 7 bases for J; bases not matched to a gene: 10. The CDR3 has 16 amino acids. CDR1 is MNHEY, CDR2 SVGEGT, per germline. CDR3 sequence: CASSYSAGGPFGTQYF. In nucleotides, the CDR3 is TGTGCCAGCAGTTACTCGGCGGGAGGCCCCTTCGGGACCCAGTACTTC.

DNA for the CDR3: TGTGCCAGCAGCCCCAGCGCACGGGGGCCCCAAGAGACCCAGTACTTC. Its translation is CASSPSARGPQETQYF. The gene calls are TRBV7-8 and TRBJ2-5; the D gene could be TRBD1 or TRBD2 (6 bases each). Trimming took off 5 bases at V and 1 base at J, with 17 bases between the two ends. This CDR3 contains 16 residues. Per the germline V gene, CDR1 is SGHVS and CDR2 is FQNEAQ.

This chain links TRBV11-2 with TRBJ2-1; D not resolved. Germline CDR1 SGHAT, CDR2 FQNNGV. The V gene lost 2 bases and the J gene lost 8 bases, with 13 bases spanning the gap. The CDR3 has 14 amino acids. CDR3 in DNA: TGTGCCAGCAGCTTATCAGGAGTTTTGTATGAGCAGTTCTTC. Protein sequence: CASSLSGVLYEQFF.

This clonotype was found a few times. The rearrangement uses TRBV9 and TRBJ2-3; no clear D gene. Germline-derived CDR1 and CDR2 are SGDLS and YYNGEE. V was trimmed by 4 bases and J by 0 bases, leaving 18 bases between them. There are 17 residues in the CDR3. The CDR3 DNA reads as TGTGCCAGCAGCCCCTGGGCCTCTCTCGGAAGCACAGATACGCAGTATTTT. This translates into CASSPWASLGSTDTQYF. The entire variable domain, with the rest obtained from reference TRBV9 and TRBJ2-3, is as follows: DSGVTQTPKHLITATGQRVTLRCSPRSGDLSVYWYQQSLDQGLQFLIQYYNGEERAKGNILERFSAQQFPDLHSELNLSSLELGDSALYFCASSPWASLGSTDTQYFGPGTRLTVL.

The rearrangement links TRBV20-1 to TRBJ2-1, with D perhaps given as TRBD1 or TRBD2 (5 bases each). Germline loops: CDR1 DFQATT, CDR2 SNEGSKA (reference sequence). This CDR3 is 16 amino acids long. Trimming pared 2 bases from V and 4 bases from J, leaving 18 bases between. The CDR3 region is CSARPLEGPTYNEQFF. CDR3 coding DNA: TGCAGTGCTAGACCCCTCGAGGGACCTACGTACAATGAGCAGTTCTTC.

The chain recombines TRBV12-3 or TRBV12-4 with TRBJ1-2; a possible D gene is TRBD1 (6 bases). The CDR3 length is 13 residues. The V gene lost 5 bases and the J gene lost 4 bases, with 11 bases spanning the gap. In DNA, the CDR3 is TGTGCCAGCAGTGCCGGCAGGGGCTATGGCTACACCTTC. Translation: CASSAGRGYGYTF.

In its sample, this clonotype was seen a few times. J is TRBJ1-4 and V is TRBV27; D is uncertain. This CDR3 spans 17 amino acids. Germline V gives CDR1 MNHEY, CDR2 SMNVEV (reference sequence). Trimming cost V 5 bases and J 0 bases, with 16 bases left between them. CDR3 sequence (DNA): TGTGCCAGCAGTCCCGACCCGGGTTCTGCAACTAATGAAAAACTGTTTTTT. Its translation is CASSPDPGSATNEKLFF.

This clonotype was seen more than once but under ten times. The rearrangement uses TRBV9 and TRBJ2-3; D may be TRBD1 or TRBD2 (5 bases each). The CDR3 runs 17 residues. The germline V gene encodes CDR1 SGDLS and CDR2 YYNGEE. The V end was cut by 0 bases, the J end by 5 bases, with 19 bases between. CDR3 sequence reads: CASSVATRGDFQDTQYF. The CDR3 DNA reads as TGTGCCAGCAGCGTAGCTACGAGGGGTGATTTTCAAGATACGCAGTATTTT.

This clonotype was observed a handful of times. This chain's CDR3 is CASSGSGNSYEQYF. CDR3 DNA sequence: TGTGCCAGCTCAGGGTCAGGTAACTCCTACGAGCAGTACTTC. The genes are TRBV3-1 and TRBJ2-7; weak D call: TRBD1 (5 bases). Germline V gene sequence: CDR1 LGHDT, CDR2 YNNKEL (reference sequence). The V end lost 8 bases, the J end lost 0 bases, and 14 bases lay between the germline ends. The CDR3 has 14 amino acids.

The sample holds a few counts of this clonotype. V is TRBV20-1 and J is TRBJ2-7; TRBD1 aligns across 12 bases. The germline gives CDR1 DFQATT, CDR2 SNEGSKA (reference sequence). This CDR3 region has 14 residues. V lost 3 bases and J lost 5; bases outside the gene matches: 5. This chain's CDR3 is CSASRGQGAHEQYF. CDR3 in DNA: TGCAGTGCTAGTCGGGGACAGGGGGCCCACGAGCAGTACTTC.

This chain connects TRBV28 to TRBJ2-2, with TRBD1 matching 10 bases. V shed 4 bases, J shed 6 bases, and the junction held 8 bases outside the gene matches. CDR3 length equals 16 residues. The V gene's germline CDR1 is MDHEN and CDR2 SYDVKM. Here the CDR3 reads CASSSGQGTRAGELFF. As DNA, the CDR3 is TGTGCCAGCAGTTCGGGACAGGGGACCCGGGCCGGGGAGCTGTTTTTT.

This clonotype was picked up many times. This chain joins TRBV5-1 and TRBJ2-7, with 8 bases fitting TRBD2. Trimming cost V 4 bases and J 0 bases; bases outside gene matches: 6. CDR1 is SGHRS and CDR2 is YFSETQ in the germline V gene. The CDR3 loop spans 15 amino acids. The CDR3 DNA reads TGCGCCAGCAGCGAGGCTAGCGGGTTCTCCTACGAGCAGTACTTC. It codes for CASSEASGFSYEQYF.

The gene calls are TRBV7-9 and TRBJ1-5; D is uncertain. This CDR3 is 12 amino acids long. CDR1 is SEHNR and CDR2 is FQNEAQ in the germline V gene (reference sequence). V lost 5 bases and J 1 base, leaving 3 bases between the germline ends. CDR3 sequence: CASSKSNQPQHF. CDR3 DNA: TGTGCCAGCAGCAAAAGCAATCAGCCCCAGCATTTT. The whole variable domain, remainder taken from reference TRBV7-9 and TRBJ1-5, is DTGVSQNPRHKITKRGQNVTFRCDPISEHNRLYWYRQTLGQGPEFLTYFQNEAQLEKSRLLSDRFSAERPKGSFSTLEIQRTEQGDSAMYLCASSKSNQPQHFGDGTRLSIL.